A single sample is the source of the 6 T cell receptor beta chains below, sequenced in a study of cytomegalovirus exposure and HLA in healthy donors. 60 Vbeta and 13 Jbeta primers were used in PCR. Clones were read by immunoSEQ multiplex PCR, and TCRdb kept only the in-frame ones, dropping some. This table has 170,000 or so clones, around 86% appearing once. Material: PBMCs. The source of these receptors is a man aged 45 to 65 in good health and CMV-seronegative.

J is TRBJ1-5 and V is TRBV19, with 7 positions matching TRBD1. Germline-derived CDR1 and CDR2 are LNHDA and SQIVND (reference sequence). Unmatched junction bases numbered 6, after V lost 6 bases and J lost 4 bases. The CDR3 contains 14 residues. The CDR3 coding sequence is TGTGCCAGTAGGCCGGGACAGCCGAATCAGCCCCAGCATTTT. Its translation is CASRPGQPNQPQHF.

In this sample, this clone turned up a few times. This chain links TRBV5-4 with TRBJ2-6; D may be TRBD1 (6 bases). This CDR3 is 17 amino acids long. V was trimmed by 2 bases and J by 0 bases, leaving 12 bases between them. Germline V lookup: CDR1 SGHNT, CDR2 YYREEE (reference sequence). In DNA form, the CDR3 reads TGTGCCAGCAGCTTCGGACAGCGAAACTCTGGGGCCAACGTCCTGACTTTC. Amino acids: CASSFGQRNSGANVLTF.

The CDR3 sequence is CASSQVGRTGDGYTF. The CDR3 nucleotides are TGCGCCAGCAGCCAAGTGGGGCGGACAGGGGATGGCTACACCTTC. This chain uses TRBV4-3 with TRBJ1-2, with 9 bases fitting TRBD1. Trimming removed 1 base from V and 6 bases from J; junction bases left unmatched: 6. Germline CDR1 is LGHNA and CDR2 is YSLEER. The CDR3 covers 15 residues.

The genes are TRBV5-4 and TRBJ1-1; TRBD1 is a possible D gene (5 bases). Germline values: CDR1 SGHNT, CDR2 YYREEE (reference sequence). This CDR3 region has 12 residues. V was pared by 0 bases and J by 8 bases, with 8 bases between. CDR3 region: CASSLARGEAFF. The CDR3, as DNA: TGTGCCAGCAGCTTGGCCCGGGGGGAAGCTTTCTTT.

The rearrangement links TRBV30 to TRBJ1-2; 8 bases fit TRBD1. In germline, CDR1 is GTSNPN, CDR2 SVGIG (reference sequence). Germline trimming cut 6 bases from V and 1 base from J; bases unmatched to any gene: 7. This CDR3 is 14 amino acids long. The CDR3 here is CACPGQALNYGYTF. CDR3 in DNA: TGTGCCTGTCCGGGACAGGCACTTAACTATGGCTACACCTTC.

The V and J genes are TRBV4-2 and TRBJ1-2, with 8 bases aligning to TRBD1. The CDR3 runs to 12 residues. Germline V gene lookup returns CDR1 LGHNA and CDR2 YNFKEQ. Trimming at V came to 2 bases and at J to 12 bases, leaving 5 bases not matched to a gene. The CDR3 sequence is CASSQRTGSNTF. Here the CDR3 DNA reads TGTGCCAGCAGCCAACGGACAGGGTCTAACACCTTC.